The 30 T cell receptor beta chains in this list originate from one sample, sequenced in a study of tumor-infiltrating lymphocytes in primary liver carcinoma. A constant-region primer served to make TCR beta cDNA from about 530 ng total RNA. Three rounds of nested multiplex PCR with slightly modified ARM-PCR produced TCR beta libraries. Both of the initial two PCR rounds ran for roughly 10 cycles and employed TRBV1-TRBV30 forward primers alongside a C-beta reverse primer. One entry per CDR3 protein results from TCRdb running MiXCR on the multiplex PCR reads. The table includes about 320,000 distinct CDR3 sequences, 65% detected once. Unsorted whole blood yielded blood RNA, and germline DNA was extracted as well. The sample comprised peripheral blood. The source of these receptors is a man aged 35 to 55 with primary liver carcinoma and hepatitis B virus infection.

As concerns this clonotype: A much more abundant neighbour one base away suggests this may be a read error. V is TRBV4-3 and J is TRBJ2-2, with a possible D match to TRBD2 (5 bases). Between the trimmed V and J ends, which lost 0 bases and 1 base, there was a span of 9 bases. The germline gives CDR1 LGHNA, CDR2 YSLEER. This CDR3 region has 16 residues. The CDR3, as DNA: TGCGCCAGCAGCCAAGATCAGCGGAGGAACACCGGGGAGCTGTTTTTT. This encodes CASSQDQRRNTGELFF.

This clonotype appeared a few times. One end of the junction does not line up with germline, which may come from a read error. The rearrangement uses TRBV6-1 and TRBJ2-2, with a weak D call TRBD1 (6 bases). CDR3 length: 13 residues. From germline, CDR1 is MNHNS and CDR2 SASEGT. As DNA, the CDR3 is TGTGCCAGCAGTGAACAGGGGACCGGGGAGCTGTCCTTT. Amino acids: CASSEQGTGELSF.

In regard to this clonotype: The junction departs from germline at one end; a sequencing error may be responsible. This CDR3 reads CASSLGLAEFYGQYF. CDR3 DNA sequence: TGTGCCAGCAGCTTAGGACTAGCGGAGTTCTACGGGCAGTACTTC. This rearrangement joins TRBV7-8 to TRBJ2-7, with 9 bases that match TRBD2. Germline CDR1 and CDR2: SGHVS and FQNEAQ. The CDR3 runs to 15 residues.

This chain connects TRBV18 to TRBJ2-3, with a weak D call TRBD1 (6 bases). This CDR3 comprises 17 residues. V was shortened by 4 bases and J by 2 bases, with 19 bases between the two germline ends. Germline V lookup: CDR1 KGHSH, CDR2 LQKENI. The CDR3 reads CASSLTLTTGTTDTQYF. CDR3 sequence (DNA): TGTGCCAGCTCACTTACCCTTACTACAGGGACCACAGATACGCAGTATTTT.

This clonotype was recorded at least ten times. V is TRBV12-3 or TRBV12-4 and J is TRBJ1-5, with D tentatively TRBD1 (6 bases). V lost 2 bases, J lost 7 bases, and 12 bases lay in between. CDR3 length: 14 amino acids. The CDR3: CASSLTGGRQPQHF. In DNA, the CDR3 is TGTGCCAGCAGTTTAACGGGGGGGCGACAGCCCCAGCATTTT.

The chain has TRBV5-1 and TRBJ2-3, with 7 positions matching TRBD1. J lost 1 base, V lost 0 bases, and 2 bases had no gene match. Germline CDR1 SGHRS, CDR2 YFSETQ. The CDR3 has 15 residues. CDR3 amino acids: CASSLGQGRTDTQYF. CDR3 coding DNA: TGCGCCAGCAGCTTGGGACAGGGACGCACAGATACGCAGTATTTT.

The rearrangement uses TRBV6-2 or TRBV6-3 and TRBJ2-3, with 10 bases fitting TRBD2. V was clipped by 6 bases and J by 2 bases; unmatched bases: 8. This CDR3 is built from 16 residues. Germline CDR1 is MNHEY and CDR2 is SVGEGT. The CDR3 sequence: CASRSSSGSTTDTQYF. In nucleotides, the CDR3 is TGTGCCAGCAGATCCTCTAGCGGGAGTACCACAGATACGCAGTATTTT.

This rearrangement joins TRBV5-1 to TRBJ2-5; the D gene is possibly TRBD2 (5 bases). Germline V gene sequence: CDR1 SGHRS, CDR2 YFSETQ. The length of the CDR3 is 13 residues. The V and J ends lost 1 base and 3 bases respectively, with 7 bases between them. The CDR3 DNA follows: TGCGCCAGCAGCTTGATGGGAGAAGAGACCCAGTACTTC. Translated: CASSLMGEETQYF.

This clonotype was counted between two and nine times. The chain couples TRBV5-6 to TRBJ2-3; D is undetermined. Trimming removed 1 base at V and 8 bases at J, with 11 bases between. The CDR3 has 13 amino acids. Per germline, CDR1 SGHDT and CDR2 YYEEEE. The CDR3 loop is CASSLNSLGTQYF. DNA of the CDR3: TGTGCCAGCAGCTTGAATTCCCTTGGTACGCAGTATTTT.

The chain combines TRBV7-9 with TRBJ1-6; D gene ambiguous. Trimming pared 2 bases from V and 7 bases from J, leaving 15 bases between. This CDR3 comprises 16 residues. Looked up from germline, CDR1 is SEHNR and CDR2 is FQNEAQ (reference sequence). The CDR3 here is CASSLRQVSRNSPLHF. CDR3 nucleotide sequence: TGTGCCAGCAGCTTACGGCAGGTCTCTCGGAATTCACCCCTCCACTTT.

With regard to this clonotype: In this CDR3 the conserved last residue, phenylalanine or tryptophan, is missing, so a read error is likely. This chain joins TRBV14 and TRBJ2-7; D remains ambiguous. The length of the CDR3 is 11 residues. V lost 2 bases and J lost 4, with 3 bases in between. CDR1 SGHDN and CDR2 FVKESK come from the germline V gene. This CDR3 is CASSQSYEQYL. The CDR3 DNA sequence: TGTGCCAGCAGCCAAAGTTACGAGCAGTACCTC.

The chain carries TRBV14 and TRBJ2-2; 12 nucleotides align to TRBD1. From germline, CDR1 is SGHDN and CDR2 FVKESK. J lost 5 bases, V lost 4 bases, and 8 bases had no gene match. The CDR3 has 17 residues. The CDR3 region is CASSLPGQGAGTGELFF. CDR3 bases: TGTGCCAGCAGCCTGCCGGGACAGGGGGCAGGGACCGGGGAGCTGTTTTTT.

This chain links TRBV28 with TRBJ1-5; unclear D gene. Between the trimmed V and J ends, which lost 5 bases and 0 bases, there was a span of 5 bases. This CDR3 contains 13 residues. Germline V gene sequence: CDR1 MDHEN, CDR2 SYDVKM. DNA for the CDR3: TGTGCCAGCAGTGACGATAGCAATCAGCCCCAGCATTTT. It codes for CASSDDSNQPQHF.

With regard to this clonotype: The junction departs from germline at one end; a sequencing error may be responsible. The genes are TRBV4-2 and TRBJ1-1, with a weak D call TRBD1 (5 bases). Germline lookup yields CDR1 LGHNA and CDR2 YNFKEQ. This CDR3 is built from 15 residues. CDR3 loop: CASSQAGRMNAEAFF. The CDR3 nucleotides are TGTGCCAGCAGCCAAGCGGGGCGAATGAACGCTGAAGCTTTCTTT.

With regard to this clonotype: Being one base from a much bigger clone, this may be a read error. The genes are TRBV28 and TRBJ2-7, with D hard to call. The tail of the sequence fits TRBJ2-6 better, so the J call may be wrong. The CDR3 extends over 14 amino acids. Germline V gives CDR1 MDHEN, CDR2 SYDVKM. Here the CDR3 DNA reads TGTGCCAGCAGCTCCCCCGCTAGGGCCAACGTCCTGACTTTC. Amino acids: CASSSPARANVLTF.

Only a few counts were recorded for this clonotype. The CDR3, as DNA: TGCGCCAGCAGCTTGCCCCAAGAGACCCAGTACTTC. Encoded protein: CASSLPQETQYF. The V and J genes are TRBV5-1 and TRBJ2-5; D uncertain. The CDR3 covers 12 residues. Trimming took off 1 base at V and 1 base at J, with 2 bases between the two ends. Germline CDR1 is SGHRS and CDR2 is YFSETQ.

This clonotype occurred a few times. This chain joins TRBV19 and TRBJ1-5, with a weak D call TRBD1 (5 bases). Germline loops: CDR1 LNHDA, CDR2 SQIVND (reference sequence). The CDR3 extends over 16 amino acids. Trimming shortened V by 3 bases and J by 4 bases, and 16 bases separated the two germline ends. CDR3 protein: CASSILETVGNQPQHF. CDR3 nucleotides: TGTGCCAGTAGTATCTTGGAGACAGTGGGGAATCAGCCCCAGCATTTT. The full variable domain, with the rest looked up from reference TRBV19 and TRBJ1-5, is DGGITQSPKYLFRKEGQNVTLSCEQNLNHDAMYWYRQDPGQGLRLIYYSQIVNDFQKGDIAEGYSVSREKKESFPLTVTSAQKNPTAFYLCASSILETVGNQPQHFGDGTRLSIL.

As to this clonotype: Just one base apart from a much larger clone, this may be a read error. This rearrangement joins TRBV5-5 to TRBJ2-3, with D perhaps being TRBD1 or TRBD2 (6 bases each). The CDR3 loop spans 15 amino acids. Per germline, CDR1 SGHKS and CDR2 YYEKEE (reference sequence). Here the CDR3 reads CASRSGAHSKDTQYF. The CDR3 region has the DNA TGTGCCAGCAGATCGGGGGCCCATAGCAAAGATACGCAGTATTTT.

Concerning this clonotype: This could be a read error, since a much larger clone is one nucleotide away. The rearrangement links TRBV12-3 or TRBV12-4 to TRBJ1-4, with a possible D match to TRBD1 (6 bases). The CDR3 is made up of 12 amino acids. The CDR3 spells CASSPGRTEPIF. CDR3 sequence (DNA): TGTGCCAGCAGTCCTGGGCGGACAGAGCCCATTTTT.

Note on this clonotype: One base away lies a much larger clone, so this may be a sequencing read error. The chain combines TRBV12-3 or TRBV12-4 with TRBJ2-3; no reliable D call. Trimming took 7 bases from V and 9 from J, leaving 20 bases between them. CDR3 length: 14 amino acids. The CDR3 reads CASIPQLSTRTQYF. The CDR3 region has the DNA TGTGCCAGCATCCCCCAACTATCTACTCGAACGCAGTATTTT.

A note on this clonotype: The conserved closing phenylalanine or tryptophan is absent in this CDR3, likely reflecting a read error. V is TRBV5-1 and J is TRBJ2-2; no reliable D call. Between the trimmed V and J ends, which lost 2 bases and 1 base, there was a span of 9 bases. Looked up from germline, CDR1 is SGHRS and CDR2 is YFSETQ. The CDR3 spans 15 residues. CDR3 bases: TGCGCCAGCAGCTTATCGGGCCGGAACACCGGGGAGCTGTTTCTT. This translates into CASSLSGRNTGELFL.

About this clonotype: The conserved phenylalanine or tryptophan is not found at the CDR3 terminus, so this likely reflects a read error. The gene calls are TRBV7-8 and TRBJ2-2; 10 bases are a match to TRBD1. Trimming cost V 3 bases and J 5 bases; bases outside gene matches: 6. CDR1 is SGHVS and CDR2 is FQNEAQ in the germline V gene. The CDR3 totals 16 residues. CDR3 amino acids: CASSLTGGASTGELFL. CDR3 nucleotides: TGTGCCAGCAGCTTGACAGGGGGCGCCTCTACCGGGGAGCTGTTTCTT.

For this clonotype: One end of the junction varies from germline; a read error may be responsible. This chain connects TRBV4-2 to TRBJ2-2; TRBD1 or TRBD2 may be the D gene (5 bases each). Germline V gene sequence: CDR1 LGHNA, CDR2 YNFKEQ. The CDR3 is 12 amino acids. CDR3 loop: CAISHWGGELFF. The DNA for the CDR3 is TGTGCCATCAGCCATTGGGGGGGGGAGCTGTTTTTT.

The gene calls are TRBV2 and TRBJ2-1; D not resolved. This CDR3 comprises 13 residues. Trimming removed 5 bases from V and 1 base from J, with 6 bases in between. Looked up from germline, CDR1 is SNHLY and CDR2 is FYNNEI. CDR3 nucleotides: TGTGCCAGCAGTCCTGCGTCCTACAATGAGCAGTTCTTC. Residues: CASSPASYNEQFF.

About this clonotype: It is likely a read error, because the conserved phenylalanine at the end of the CDR3 is missing. The V call is TRBV4-3, the J call TRBJ2-7, with TRBD1 identical over 11 bases. Germline lookup yields CDR1 LGHNA and CDR2 YSLEER. With 5 bases clipped from V and 6 bases from J, the junction kept 3 bases outside the gene matches. The CDR3 has 13 residues. The CDR3 loop reads CASSSGTGGEQYY. The CDR3 DNA sequence: TGCGCCAGCAGCTCCGGGACAGGGGGCGAGCAGTACTAC.

With regard to this clonotype: The missing conserved phenylalanine or tryptophan at the end of this CDR3 makes a read error likely. The chain has TRBV11-2 and TRBJ1-1; 8 nucleotides agree with TRBD1. Germline assignment: CDR1 SGHAT and CDR2 FQNNGV. V lost 3 bases, J lost 4 bases, and 1 base stayed unmatched. CDR3 length: 13 residues. CDR3: CASSLQGATEAFL. CDR3 nucleotides: TGTGCCAGCAGCTTGCAGGGGGCCACTGAAGCTTTCCTT.

With regard to this clonotype: Mismatch with germline at one junction end may stem from a read error. The CDR3 DNA reads as TGTGCCAACAGGGGACAGATCTACAACGAGCAGTTCTTC. This sequence encodes CANRGQIYNEQFF. This sequence joins TRBV6-1 and TRBJ2-1, with TRBD1 matching over 7 bases. Germline V gene lookup returns CDR1 MNHNS and CDR2 SASEGT. The CDR3 contains 13 residues.

J is TRBJ2-1 and V is TRBV28, with D hard to call. The V gene lost 6 bases and the J gene lost 6 bases, with 15 bases spanning the gap. This CDR3 is 14 amino acids long. Germline V lookup: CDR1 MDHEN, CDR2 SYDVKM. CDR3 nucleotides: TGTGCCAGCAGGACCCTGAGTACCTTCAATGAGCAGTTCTTC. This codes for CASRTLSTFNEQFF.

A note on this clonotype: At one end the junction does not follow the germline gene, possibly because of a read error. DNA for the CDR3: TGTGCCAGCGGCTTGTGGAGCGGGAGGGGTCTCCACAAGCAGTACTTC. This encodes CASGLWSGRGLHKQYF. The chain couples TRBV11-2 to TRBJ2-7; 10 positions agree with TRBD2. Looked up from germline, CDR1 is SGHAT and CDR2 is FQNNGV. The CDR3 runs to 16 residues.

This clonotype has at least ten counts. The chain recombines TRBV4-1 with TRBJ2-7, with 7 bases matching TRBD2. The CDR3 spans 15 residues. V lost 3 bases to trimming and J lost 4 bases; unmatched junction nucleotides: 9. CDR1 and CDR2 (germline): MGHRA, YSYEKL. The CDR3 loop reads CASSHPGGGGYEQYF. CDR3 nucleotide sequence: TGCGCCAGCAGCCACCCGGGGGGTGGGGGATACGAGCAGTACTTC.